This entry lists 6 T cell receptor beta chains sequenced from one sample in a study of T cell responses to AZD1222 COVID-19 vaccine. Produced via immunoSEQ multiplex PCR; TCRdb's table is partial and in-frame only. The sample holds more than 150,000 clones; approximately 94% are singletons and the top ten take 1.6%. The starting material was peripheral blood, obtained 28 days after the second AZD1222 dose. The origin of the receptors is an adult who received the AZD1222 COVID-19 vaccine.

The rearrangement links TRBV19 to TRBJ2-5; possibly TRBD2 for D (6 bases). This CDR3 comprises 14 residues. Per germline, CDR1 LNHDA and CDR2 SQIVND (reference sequence). CDR3 protein: CATRPGVYQETQYF. For the CDR3, the DNA is TGTGCAACTAGGCCGGGGGTGTACCAAGAGACCCAGTACTTC.

V is TRBV25-1 and J is TRBJ2-3; D remains ambiguous. CDR1 and CDR2 (germline): MGHDK, SYGVNS. The CDR3 is made up of 17 amino acids. V lost 1 base to trimming and J lost 4 bases, with 18 bases between them. The DNA of the CDR3 is TGTGCCAGCAGTGAATTAACCCCCGACCCACTCTCAGATACGCAGTATTTT. Its protein is CASSELTPDPLSDTQYF. The complete variable domain, with remaining parts taken from reference TRBV25-1 and TRBJ2-3, reads EADIYQTPRYLVIGTGKKITLECSQTMGHDKMYWYQQDPGMELHLIHYSYGVNSTEKGDLSSESTVSRIRTEHFPLTLESARPSHTSQYLCASSELTPDPLSDTQYFGPGTRLTVL.

V and J are TRBV5-4 and TRBJ2-1, with TRBD2 identical over 14 bases. The V and J ends lost 10 bases and 7 bases, in that order; junction bases with no gene match: 4. The CDR3 is made up of 13 amino acids. Germline V gene sequence: CDR1 SGHNT, CDR2 YYREEE (reference sequence). CDR3: CAARTSGGNEQFF. The CDR3 DNA sequence: TGTGCCGCCCGGACTAGCGGGGGGAATGAGCAGTTCTTC.

The chain's CDR3 is CASSLDYGPYTQYF. The CDR3 coding sequence is TGCGCCAGCAGCTTGGATTATGGCCCCTATACGCAGTATTTT. V usage is TRBV5-1 and J usage is TRBJ2-3; D is unresolved. CDR3 length equals 14 residues. The germline V gene encodes CDR1 SGHRS and CDR2 YFSETQ. Between the trimmed V and J ends, which lost 0 bases and 7 bases, there was a span of 12 bases. The full variable domain, with the rest looked up from reference TRBV5-1 and TRBJ2-3, is KAGVTQTPRYLIKTRGQQVTLSCSPISGHRSVSWYQQTPGQGLQFLFEYFSETQRNKGNFPGRFSGRQFSNSRSEMNVSTLELGDSALYLCASSLDYGPYTQYFGPGTRLTVL.

This rearrangement joins TRBV6-6 to TRBJ2-3, with a tentative D call TRBD2 (6 bases). Germline V gene lookup returns CDR1 MNHNY and CDR2 SVGAGI (reference sequence). The V and J ends lost 4 bases and 3 bases respectively, with 8 bases between them. The CDR3 extends over 13 amino acids. The CDR3 nucleotides read TGTGCCAGCAGTTCGGGGGAGACAGATACGCAGTATTTT. It is translated as CASSSGETDTQYF.

This chain links TRBV5-1 with TRBJ2-5; D perhaps matches TRBD1 (5 bases). V was shortened by 4 bases and J by 5 bases, with 18 bases between the two germline ends. The germline gives CDR1 SGHRS, CDR2 YFSETQ. The CDR3 is made up of 15 amino acids. The CDR3 loop is CASSANFRVGETQYF. DNA for the CDR3: TGCGCCAGCAGCGCAAACTTCAGGGTTGGGGAGACCCAGTACTTC.